Listed here are 28 T cell receptor beta chains from one sample, sequenced in a study of tumor-infiltrating lymphocytes in primary liver carcinoma. RNA and DNA were co-extracted from roughly 20-30 mg of unsorted bulk tissue. cDNA specific to TCR beta was made from approximately 0.55 ug of total RNA, with a constant-region primer employed for priming. Library construction for TCR beta comprised three nested multiplex PCR rounds performed with slightly modified ARM-PCR. For approximately 9 cycles apiece, the opening two PCR rounds ran with TRBV1-TRBV30 forward primers and a C-beta reverse primer. TCRdb independently ran MiXCR on the multiplex PCR reads; one entry per CDR3 protein. Of 75,000 to 80,000 distinct CDR3 sequences listed, 69% are singletons. The specimen sequenced was tumor-adjacent normal liver tissue. The receptors here all came from a man in his forties or fifties with primary liver carcinoma and hepatitis B virus infection.

This chain uses TRBV6-1 with TRBJ2-7; perhaps D is TRBD1 or TRBD2 (5 bases each). The V gene lost 8 bases and the J gene lost 2 bases, with 19 bases spanning the gap. Germline CDR1 and CDR2: MNHNS and SASEGT. The length of the CDR3 is 15 residues. This CDR3 reads CASCIEDGGTYEQYF. In nucleotides, the CDR3 is TGTGCCAGCTGTATCGAAGATGGGGGAACCTACGAGCAGTACTTC.

The genes are TRBV12-3 or TRBV12-4 and TRBJ1-2; 9 bases are a match to TRBD1. The length of the CDR3 is 16 residues. J was trimmed by 5 bases and V by 5 bases; bases with no gene match: 12. CDR3 loop: CASSVAGTGRLYGYTF. CDR3 coding DNA: TGTGCCAGCAGTGTCGCGGGGACAGGGCGTCTGTATGGCTACACCTTC.

The V and J genes are TRBV12-3 or TRBV12-4 and TRBJ2-7; no firm D call. The CDR3 totals 13 residues. V shed 9 bases and J shed 0 bases, with 12 bases lying between them. In DNA, the CDR3 is TGTGCCAGGTCACTACGGAGCTCCTACGAGCAGTACTTC. It codes for CARSLRSSYEQYF.

With regard to this clonotype: Just one base apart from a much larger clone, this may be a read error. The chain is built from TRBV6-5 and TRBJ2-3; tentative D call: TRBD1 (5 bases). Germline lookup yields CDR1 MNHEY and CDR2 SVGAGI. The CDR3 length is 14 residues. Trimming left V 7 bases short and J 1 base short, with 12 bases between. CDR3 region: CASKRTWGTDTQYF. As DNA, the CDR3 is TGTGCCAGCAAAAGGACATGGGGCACAGATACGCAGTATTTT.

Remarks on this clonotype: The CDR3 carries no conserved terminal phenylalanine or tryptophan, so it likely arises from a read error. V is TRBV4-2 and J is TRBJ2-5; D is ambiguous. Trimming cost V 0 bases and J 1 base, with 9 bases left between them. The CDR3 totals 15 residues. Germline assignment: CDR1 LGHNA and CDR2 YNFKEQ. The CDR3 sequence: CASSQDRVSQETQYY. Here the CDR3 DNA reads TGTGCCAGCAGCCAAGATCGCGTATCCCAAGAGACCCAGTACTAC.

Remarks on this clonotype: As the CDR3 is not closed by the conserved phenylalanine or tryptophan, this likely results from a read error. Because the CDR3's place on the DNA is in doubt, the DNA is left out and the CDR3 is given as listed by TCRdb. The V gene is TRBV6-5, the J gene TRBJ2-5. Ends included, the CDR3 has 15 residues. Looked up from germline, CDR1 is MNHEY and CDR2 is SVGAGI. The CDR3 loop reads CASSYSGWGQETQNS.

This clonotype was picked up a small number of times. This may arise from a read error, as a much more abundant clone is one base away. This CDR3 fails to terminate in the conserved phenylalanine or tryptophan, so it likely reflects a read error. The V and J genes are TRBV11-3 and TRBJ2-1, with D unresolved. CDR3 length: 12 amino acids. Per germline, CDR1 SGHNT and CDR2 YENEEA. Trimming removed 2 bases from V and 6 bases from J, with 5 bases in between. The CDR3 coding sequence is TGTGCCAGCAGCTTAAATGTCAATGAGCAGTTCCTC. This codes for CASSLNVNEQFL.

About this clonotype itself: With a much larger clone just one base away, this may be a read error. The genes are TRBV11-2 and TRBJ2-3, with 14 nucleotides matching TRBD2. This CDR3 contains 16 residues. Germline V CDR1 and CDR2: SGHAT, FQNNGV. After removal of 4 bases from V and 6 bases from J, the junction contained 6 bases not matched to a gene. In nucleotides, the CDR3 is TGTGCCAGCAGCTCCTCGGGACTAGCGGGAGTGGATACGCAGTATTTT. Protein sequence: CASSSSGLAGVDTQYF.

Points on this clonotype: The junction and the germline gene differ at one end; a read error may be behind it. The CDR3 nucleotides read TGTGCCAGCAGCTCCTACCCCAGGGGGCAGACGTCTGAAGCTTCCTTT. This codes for CASSSYPRGQTSEASF. V and J are TRBV5-6 and TRBJ1-1; 8 bases match TRBD1. CDR1 and CDR2 (germline): SGHDT, YYEEEE. There are 16 residues in the CDR3.

As concerns this clonotype: Germline is not matched at one junction end, which may reflect a read error. This chain uses TRBV11-2 with TRBJ2-7; TRBD1 matches at 8 bases. Germline lookup yields CDR1 SGHAT and CDR2 FQNNGV. The length of the CDR3 is 15 residues. CDR3 DNA: TGTGTCAGCAGCCTTGGGACAGGAGGGCCCTACAGGCAGTACTTC. This sequence encodes CVSSLGTGGPYRQYF.

This clonotype was seen repeatedly, ten times or more. The V call is TRBV5-5, the J call TRBJ1-2, with a possible D match to TRBD1 (5 bases). Germline-derived CDR1 and CDR2 are SGHKS and YYEKEE (reference sequence). Trimming shortened V by 4 bases and J by 0 bases, and 16 bases separated the two germline ends. The CDR3 loop spans 16 amino acids. CDR3 nucleotide sequence: TGTGCCAGCAGCCTAATAGTGGACAAAGCTAACTATGGCTACACCTTC. This translates into CASSLIVDKANYGYTF.

Comments on this clonotype: Sequence at one end of the junction differs from germline and may be a read error. CDR3 bases: TGTGCCAGCAGCTCGGTTCTTGGACAGGGGATCGGGACTGGGGCCAACGTCCTGGCTTTC. Its translation is CASSSVLGQGIGTGANVLAF. The rearrangement uses TRBV11-2 and TRBJ2-6; 9 bases fit TRBD1. CDR3 length: 20 residues. The germline V gene has CDR1 SGHAT and CDR2 FQNNGV.

A note on this clonotype: Relative to the germline gene, one junction end is altered; a read error may explain this. The chain uses TRBV6-5 and TRBJ2-1; 9 bases are shared with TRBD1. Germline V gene data show CDR1 as MNHEY and CDR2 as SVGAGI. The CDR3 is 14 residues long. The DNA of the CDR3 is TGTGCCAGCGGTTACCTCACAGGGGGCAATGAGCAGTCCTTC. Amino acids: CASGYLTGGNEQSF.

This clonotype came up many times. The chain is built from TRBV5-1 and TRBJ2-1; D remains ambiguous. The CDR3 loop spans 12 amino acids. Germline CDR1 and CDR2: SGHRS and YFSETQ. Trimming took off 1 base at V and 8 bases at J, with 7 bases between the two ends. The CDR3 loop is CASSLNGDEQFF. CDR3 DNA: TGCGCCAGCAGCTTGAACGGCGATGAGCAGTTCTTC.

The chain is built from TRBV29-1 and TRBJ1-1; D call uncertain. The CDR3 is made up of 14 amino acids. V was shortened by 2 bases and J by 0 bases, with 10 bases between the two germline ends. Germline CDR1 is SQVTM and CDR2 is ANQGSEA. The CDR3 nucleotides are TGCAGCGTTGAACCTAGCCTCATGAACACTGAAGCTTTCTTT. Encoded protein: CSVEPSLMNTEAFF.

This clonotype was observed a few times. A much larger clone lies a single base off, so this may be a read error. The genes are TRBV4-2 and TRBJ2-7, with a possible D match to TRBD1 (5 bases). This CDR3 comprises 15 residues. Germline CDR1 is LGHNA and CDR2 is YNFKEQ. The CDR3 loop reads CANSQLLGDSYEQYF. In DNA, the CDR3 is TGTGCCAACAGCCAGCTCCTAGGGGACTCCTACGAGCAGTACTTC.

This clonotype was recorded many times. The chain employs TRBV6-1 and TRBJ2-7; tentatively, D is TRBD1 (6 bases). Trimming took 6 bases from V and 4 from J, leaving 13 bases between them. CDR3 size: 13 residues. Germline V gives CDR1 MNHNS, CDR2 SASEGT. CDR3 bases: TGTGCCAGCAGATCCGGACAGCAATACGAGCAGTACTTC. Translating it yields CASRSGQQYEQYF.

A remark on this clonotype: The CDR3 end shows no conserved phenylalanine or tryptophan, and so a read error is likely. V and J are TRBV5-4 and TRBJ2-3; possible D gene TRBD1, 5 bases. The germline CDR1 and CDR2 sequences are SGHNT and YYREEE (reference sequence). The CDR3 spans 14 residues. CDR3 residues: CASSLMQGTDTQYL. CDR3 nucleotides: TGTGCCAGTAGCTTGATGCAGGGTACCGATACGCAGTATCTT.

Remarks on this clonotype: A read error may be the cause here, since a much bigger clone is one base away. This is likely a read error, given that the CDR3 carries no conserved phenylalanine or tryptophan at its end. V usage is TRBV28 and J usage is TRBJ2-3; D may correspond to TRBD1 or TRBD2 (5 bases each). CDR3 size: 13 residues. V was trimmed by 8 bases and J by 1 base, leaving 10 bases between them. CDR1 and CDR2 (germline): MDHEN, SYDVKM. CDR3 coding DNA: TGTGCCAGCCATCAGGGAGGCACAGATACGCAGTATTCT. Its translation: CASHQGGTDTQYS.

Of note for this clonotype: One junction end does not reproduce the germline sequence, and a read error may be involved. This chain uses TRBV5-5 with TRBJ1-2; D gene ambiguous. CDR1 is SGHKS and CDR2 is YYEKEE in the germline V gene (reference sequence). The CDR3 spans 12 residues. The CDR3: CVSSTAGYGYTF. CDR3 coding DNA: TGTGTCAGCAGCACGGCAGGCTATGGCTACACCTTC.

The gene calls are TRBV4-3 and TRBJ2-5; 8 bases agree with TRBD2. The ends lost 1 base at V and 7 bases at J; junction bases unmatched: 14. The germline V gene encodes CDR1 LGHNA and CDR2 YSLEER. The CDR3 covers 17 residues. CDR3 sequence (DNA): TGCGCCAGCAGCCAAGCGGCTGGCGGGAGGACTGGTGGGACCCAGTACTTC. Protein product: CASSQAAGGRTGGTQYF.

This clonotype was counted between two and nine times. A much larger clone differs from this one at a single base, so this may be a read error. V is TRBV10-3 and J is TRBJ2-7; D is tentatively TRBD1 or TRBD2 (5 bases each). The ends were cut back, 4 bases at V and 5 bases at J, with 24 bases in the middle. Germline CDR1 reads ENHRY; CDR2 reads SYGVKD. The CDR3 has 17 amino acids. The CDR3 DNA reads as TGTGCCATCAGTGGACCTAAAGGGGAAGGCAGAGGGGACGAGCAGTACTTC. Protein product: CAISGPKGEGRGDEQYF.

This clonotype was seen only once. The junction shows a germline mismatch at one end, possibly a read error. This chain links TRBV6-5 with TRBJ2-2, with D unresolved. The CDR3 contains 13 residues. The germline gives CDR1 MNHEY, CDR2 SVGAGI. This chain's CDR3 is CASSYSSIGELLF. The CDR3 bases are TGTGCCAGCAGTTACTCGTCGATCGGTGAGCTGTTGTTT.

About this clonotype: A junction boundary mismatches the germline segment, possibly from a read error. The V and J genes are TRBV2 and TRBJ2-1; D could derive from TRBD1 or TRBD2 (5 bases each). The germline V gene has CDR1 SNHLY and CDR2 FYNNEI. The CDR3 loop spans 15 amino acids. CDR3 region: CASSGWDGVYNEQFF. The CDR3 DNA reads as TGTGCCAGCAGTGGCTGGGACGGTGTCTACAATGAACAGTTCTTC.

This clonotype was detected only a few times. J is TRBJ2-1 and V is TRBV11-2, with 11 bases aligning to TRBD2. This CDR3 has 14 residues. Trimming took 8 bases from V and 9 from J; bases not matched to a gene: 9. The germline CDR1 and CDR2 sequences are SGHAT and FQNNGV. The CDR3 loop reads CASSTSGATIEQFF. CDR3 bases: TGTGCCAGCTCGACTAGCGGGGCTACAATTGAGCAGTTCTTC.

The CDR3 region is CATRLAGDNEQFF. CDR3 nucleotides: TGTGCCACCAGGCTAGCGGGAGACAATGAGCAGTTCTTC. The rearrangement links TRBV24-1 to TRBJ2-1; 10 nucleotides match TRBD2. CDR3 length: 13 amino acids. CDR1 and CDR2 from the germline V gene are KGHDR and SFDVKD. J gave up 5 bases and V 7 bases, and 1 base lay outside the gene matches.

The gene calls are TRBV7-8 and TRBJ2-1; maybe TRBD1 (5 bases). Trimming pared 3 bases from V and 10 bases from J, leaving 25 bases between. CDR1 is SGHVS and CDR2 is FQNEAQ in the germline V gene. The CDR3 has 17 amino acids. The CDR3 sequence is CASSLLGDSRRTNEQFF. DNA for the CDR3: TGTGCCAGCAGCTTGTTAGGGGATAGCAGGAGAACCAACGAGCAGTTCTTC.

Comments on this clonotype: The junction departs from the called germline gene at one end, perhaps through a read error. The chain joins TRBV6-1 to TRBJ2-1; 11 nucleotides line up with TRBD2. CDR1 and CDR2 (germline): MNHNS, SASEGT. The CDR3 is 15 residues long. The CDR3 loop is CASSELAGGHNEQIF. In DNA form, the CDR3 reads TGTGCCAGCAGTGAACTAGCGGGAGGTCATAATGAGCAGATCTTC.